A single sample gave rise to the 23 T cell receptor beta chains below, sequenced in a study of cytomegalovirus exposure and HLA in healthy donors. In the PCR, 60 Vbeta and 13 Jbeta primers were used. The method was immunoSEQ multiplex PCR; TCRdb's version includes in-frame clones alone and lacks a portion of them. Of 120,000 or so clones listed, around three quarters are singletons. Sequencing input: PBMCs. The source of these receptors is a man aged 30-40 years in good health and CMV-seronegative.

CDR3 sequence reads: CASSFQGFSSYEQYF. CDR3 in DNA: TGCGCCAGCAGCTTTCAGGGGTTCTCGTCCTACGAGCAGTACTTC. The chain joins TRBV5-1 to TRBJ2-7; the D gene is possibly TRBD1 (6 bases). V lost 2 bases and J 1 base, leaving 13 bases between the germline ends. This CDR3 has 15 amino acids. In germline, CDR1 is SGHRS, CDR2 YFSETQ.

The chain joins TRBV6-1 to TRBJ1-1; weak D call: TRBD1 (6 bases). Trimming stripped 3 bases from V and 0 bases from J, with 11 bases between. This CDR3 has 15 residues. Germline-derived CDR1 and CDR2 are MNHNS and SASEGT. The CDR3 nucleotides read TGTGCCAGCAGTGACCAGGGGAGTATGAACACTGAAGCTTTCTTT. Protein sequence: CASSDQGSMNTEAFF.

Regarding this clone: Other DNA sequences from this sample encode an identical CDR3 as well. The gene calls are TRBV5-1 and TRBJ2-1; D unclear. V was clipped by 0 bases and J by 0 bases, with 7 bases between them. CDR1 SGHRS and CDR2 YFSETQ come from the germline V gene. The CDR3 spans 15 residues. CDR3 residues: CASSLVSSSYNEQFF. CDR3 coding DNA: TGCGCCAGCAGCTTGGTTAGCAGCTCCTACAATGAGCAGTTCTTC.

This chain links TRBV5-4 with TRBJ2-3, with 10 bases lining up with TRBD2. Trimming took 1 base from V and 3 from J; bases not matched to a gene: 2. The CDR3 is 15 residues long. Germline V gene lookup returns CDR1 SGHNT and CDR2 YYREEE (reference sequence). The CDR3 DNA reads TGTGCCAGCAGCTTGACTAGCGGGAAAACAGATACGCAGTATTTT. It specifies CASSLTSGKTDTQYF.

V is TRBV10-1 and J is TRBJ1-5; D remains unclear. V was clipped by 3 bases and J by 4 bases, with 10 bases between them. The CDR3 sequence is 14 residues long. CDR1 and CDR2 (germline): WNHNN, SYGVQD (reference sequence). The CDR3 here is CASSEAGLNQPQHF. The CDR3 coding sequence is TGCGCCAGCAGTGAAGCGGGCCTTAATCAGCCCCAGCATTTT.

This CDR3 reads CASSPTTSTDTQYF. For the CDR3, the DNA is TGCGCCAGCAGTCCGACGACTAGCACAGATACGCAGTATTTT. V is TRBV10-1 and J is TRBJ2-3; D ambiguous. Trimming pared 5 bases from V and 0 bases from J, leaving 9 bases between. Germline V gene data show CDR1 as WNHNN and CDR2 as SYGVQD (reference sequence). This CDR3 contains 14 residues.

Comments on this clone: One end of the junction varies from germline; a read error may be responsible. The chain couples TRBV15 to TRBJ1-5; D is undetermined. This CDR3 comprises 14 residues. Per germline, CDR1 LNHNV and CDR2 YYDKDF (reference sequence). The DNA of the CDR3 is TGTGCCACACAAATCCGGGGTCTCAATCAGCCCCAGAATTTT. This translates into CATQIRGLNQPQNF.

V and J are TRBV19 and TRBJ1-1; a weak D match, TRBD1 (5 bases). Germline V gene data show CDR1 as LNHDA and CDR2 as SQIVND (reference sequence). This CDR3 region has 15 residues. The V and J ends lost 9 bases and 4 bases respectively, with 21 bases between them. The CDR3 is CASEPWGERATEAFF. The CDR3 region has the DNA TGTGCCAGCGAACCCTGGGGGGAAAGAGCCACTGAAGCTTTCTTT.

The V gene is TRBV14, the J gene TRBJ2-3, with 8 nucleotides matching TRBD2. Germline-derived CDR1 and CDR2 are SGHDN and FVKESK. The CDR3 has 16 residues. V lost 4 bases, J lost 0 bases, and 6 bases stayed unmatched. The CDR3 reads CASSLTTSGSTDTQYF. The CDR3 nucleotides read TGTGCCAGCAGCCTCACTACTAGCGGAAGCACAGATACGCAGTATTTT.

The rearrangement links TRBV6-5 to TRBJ1-4, with 11 bases identical to TRBD1. This CDR3 has 15 residues. V was pared by 5 bases and J by 6 bases, with 5 bases of the junction left unmatched. Germline V gives CDR1 MNHEY, CDR2 SVGAGI. CDR3 region: CASSRTGGLYEKLFF. DNA for the CDR3: TGTGCCAGCAGTAGGACAGGGGGCTTGTATGAAAAACTGTTTTTT.

The chain carries TRBV5-1 and TRBJ1-5; D might be TRBD1 (6 bases). Germline V CDR1 and CDR2: SGHRS, YFSETQ. This CDR3 has 15 amino acids. Trimming left V 0 bases short and J 2 bases short, with 9 bases between. The chain's CDR3 is CASSLDAGGNQPQHF. DNA of the CDR3: TGCGCCAGCAGCTTGGACGCAGGGGGCAATCAGCCCCAGCATTTT.

CDR3 bases: TGCGCCAGCAGTGAGCCGACAGGACGGGATGGCTACACCTTC. Its translation is CASSEPTGRDGYTF. J is TRBJ1-2 and V is TRBV10-2, with D possibly matching TRBD1 (6 bases). Trimming removed 2 bases at V and 6 bases at J, with 13 bases between. Germline lookup yields CDR1 WSHSY and CDR2 SAAADI. This CDR3 spans 14 amino acids.

The rearrangement joins TRBV5-6 to TRBJ1-1, with TRBD1 matching 7 bases. There are 15 residues in the CDR3. The V segment lost 0 bases and the J segment 1 base; nucleotides outside the gene matches: 3. The germline gives CDR1 SGHDT, CDR2 YYEEEE. Written as DNA, the CDR3 is TGTGCCAGCAGCTTGGACAGGGGTGCGAACACTGAAGCTTTCTTT. Residues: CASSLDRGANTEAFF.

The chain carries TRBV7-9 and TRBJ2-1; D is unresolved. V lost 0 bases and J 6 bases, leaving 12 bases between the germline ends. Germline CDR1 is SEHNR and CDR2 is FQNEAQ (reference sequence). The CDR3 length is 15 residues. The CDR3 sequence is CASSLARLGINEQFF. DNA of the CDR3: TGTGCCAGCAGCTTAGCACGCCTAGGCATCAATGAGCAGTTCTTC.

The gene calls are TRBV27 and TRBJ2-5, with D perhaps matching TRBD1 (6 bases). The germline V gene has CDR1 MNHEY and CDR2 SMNVEV (reference sequence). The CDR3 covers 13 residues. Trimming removed 4 bases at V and 5 bases at J, with 11 bases between. DNA for the CDR3: TGTGCCAGCAGTTCCAGGGGTGGGGAGACCCAGTACTTC. Encoded protein: CASSSRGGETQYF.

The count of this clone is one. The V and J genes are TRBV7-8 and TRBJ2-5; 7 bases match TRBD1. Germline V gene sequence: CDR1 SGHVS, CDR2 FQNEAQ. The junction had 7 bases not matched to a gene; V was cut back by 5 bases and J by 4 bases. This CDR3 region has 14 residues. The CDR3 DNA is TGTGCCAGCAGCCCCAACAGGGGCGGAGAGACCCAGTACTTC. It yields the protein CASSPNRGGETQYF.

This clone came up a few times. The rearrangement links TRBV4-1 to TRBJ2-7; 12 bases match TRBD2. The CDR3 covers 16 residues. The germline V gene encodes CDR1 MGHRA and CDR2 YSYEKL. V trimming: 3 bases; J trimming: 3 bases; junction bases outside the gene matches: 6. Written as DNA, the CDR3 is TGCGCCAGCAGCCAGAGCCTGACTAGCGGGAGCTACGAGCAGTACTTC. It codes for CASSQSLTSGSYEQYF.

This clone showed up just once. This chain joins TRBV19 and TRBJ1-1; D is perhaps TRBD1 (6 bases). Trimming took off 6 bases at V and 11 bases at J, with 22 bases between the two ends. This CDR3 region has 14 residues. Germline loops: CDR1 LNHDA, CDR2 SQIVND (reference sequence). The CDR3 spells CASSFTRGGIWAFF. In nucleotides, the CDR3 is TGTGCCAGTAGCTTCACGAGGGGGGGGATTTGGGCTTTCTTT. Combining the CDR3 with reference TRBV19 and TRBJ1-1 gives the whole variable domain DGGITQSPKYLFRKEGQNVTLSCEQNLNHDAMYWYRQDPGQGLRLIYYSQIVNDFQKGDIAEGYSVSREKKESFPLTVTSAQKNPTAFYLCASSFTRGGIWAFFGQGTRLTVV.

This clone was counted only a few times. V and J are TRBV4-1 and TRBJ1-5; 7 bases are a match to TRBD1. CDR3 length: 18 amino acids. With 0 bases clipped from V and 0 bases from J, the junction kept 8 bases outside the gene matches. Germline CDR1 reads MGHRA; CDR2 reads YSYEKL. The CDR3 sequence is CASSQETGMSRSNQPQHF. The CDR3 region has the DNA TGCGCCAGCAGCCAAGAGACAGGGATGAGTCGTAGCAATCAGCCCCAGCATTTT.

The chain joins TRBV21-1 to TRBJ1-2; the DNA was not compared with TRBD1, the D call given in the table. TRBV21-1 is given as a pseudogene. The CDR3 runs 17 residues. CDR3 nucleotides: TGTGCCAGCAGCAAAGGAGGACAGGGGGCGCCGGACTATGGCTACACCTTC. Amino acid sequence: CASSKGGQGAPDYGYTF.

This clone appeared a single time. This chain links TRBV18 with TRBJ1-1; 10 bases fit TRBD1. CDR1 and CDR2 from the germline V gene are KGHSH and LQKENI. The CDR3 is made up of 17 amino acids. With V trimmed by 1 base and J by 6 bases, 11 bases remained unmatched. Here the CDR3 DNA reads TGTGCCAGCTCACCACGACAGGGGGCTGGGAGTCTGGCTGAAGCTTTCTTT. Protein sequence: CASSPRQGAGSLAEAFF. Combining the CDR3 with reference TRBV18 and TRBJ1-1 gives the whole variable domain NAGVMQNPRHLVRRRGQEARLRCSPMKGHSHVYWYRQLPEEGLKFMVYLQKENIIDESGMPKERFSAEFPKEGPSILRIQQVVRGDSAAYFCASSPRQGAGSLAEAFFGQGTRLTVV.

The chain links TRBV4-2 to TRBJ2-1; 8 bases are a match to TRBD2. Germline V gene sequence: CDR1 LGHNA, CDR2 YNFKEQ. The CDR3 spans 15 residues. V was clipped by 2 bases and J by 2 bases; unmatched bases: 2. The CDR3 protein is CASSQSGRTYNEQFF. CDR3 nucleotide sequence: TGTGCCAGCAGCCAAAGCGGGAGAACCTACAATGAGCAGTTCTTC.

This chain links TRBV6-6 with TRBJ2-1; D call uncertain. Per germline, CDR1 MNHNY and CDR2 SVGAGI (reference sequence). This CDR3 has 12 residues. Trimming removed 2 bases at V and 7 bases at J, with 6 bases between. Written as DNA, the CDR3 is TGTGCCAGCAGTTACGGCGGAAATGAGCAGTTCTTC. Its protein is CASSYGGNEQFF.